This record concerns one T cell receptor (beta chain) sequence. The data are from a study of T cell changes during pregnancy in multiple sclerosis. Assay: immunoSEQ multiplex PCR; the TCRdb copy retains only in-frame clones and omits some. Here the sample spans under 40,000 clones, roughly 90% being singletons. Germline CDR1 is SEHNR and CDR2 is FQNEAQ (reference sequence). The CDR3 length is 14 residues. V trimming: 2 bases; J trimming: 3 bases; junction bases outside the gene matches: 2. This clonotype was sampled from a female donor with multiple sclerosis, enrolled in a pregnancy study. The source was CD8+ T cells from peripheral blood mononuclear cells, collected before pregnancy. The chain has TRBV7-9 and TRBJ1-2; 8 bases fit TRBD1. CDR3 nucleotides: TGTGCCAGCAGCTTACCGACAGGGGACTATGGCTACACCTTC. Its translation is CASSLPTGDYGYTF.